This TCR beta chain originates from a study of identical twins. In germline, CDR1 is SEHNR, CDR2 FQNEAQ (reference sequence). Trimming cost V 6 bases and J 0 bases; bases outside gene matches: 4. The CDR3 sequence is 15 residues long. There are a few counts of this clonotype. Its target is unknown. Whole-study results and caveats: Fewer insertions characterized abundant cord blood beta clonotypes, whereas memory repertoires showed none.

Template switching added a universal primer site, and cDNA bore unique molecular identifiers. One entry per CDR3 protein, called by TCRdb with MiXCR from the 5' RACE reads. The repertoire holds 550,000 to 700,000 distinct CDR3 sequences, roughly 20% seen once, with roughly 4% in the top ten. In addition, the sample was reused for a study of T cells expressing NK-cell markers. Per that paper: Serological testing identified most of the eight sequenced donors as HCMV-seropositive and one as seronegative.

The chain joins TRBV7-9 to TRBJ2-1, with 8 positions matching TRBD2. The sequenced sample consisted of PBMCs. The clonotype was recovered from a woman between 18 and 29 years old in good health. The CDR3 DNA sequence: TGTGCCAGCAGGGAAAGCGGGGGCTCCTACAATGAGCAGTTCTTC. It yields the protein CASRESGGSYNEQFF. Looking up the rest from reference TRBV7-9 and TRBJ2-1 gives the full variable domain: DTGVSQNPRHKITKRGQNVTFRCDPISEHNRLYWYRQTLGQGPEFLTYFQNEAQLEKSRLLSDRFSAERPKGSFSTLEIQRTEQGDSAMYLCASRESGGSYNEQFFGPGTRLTVL.